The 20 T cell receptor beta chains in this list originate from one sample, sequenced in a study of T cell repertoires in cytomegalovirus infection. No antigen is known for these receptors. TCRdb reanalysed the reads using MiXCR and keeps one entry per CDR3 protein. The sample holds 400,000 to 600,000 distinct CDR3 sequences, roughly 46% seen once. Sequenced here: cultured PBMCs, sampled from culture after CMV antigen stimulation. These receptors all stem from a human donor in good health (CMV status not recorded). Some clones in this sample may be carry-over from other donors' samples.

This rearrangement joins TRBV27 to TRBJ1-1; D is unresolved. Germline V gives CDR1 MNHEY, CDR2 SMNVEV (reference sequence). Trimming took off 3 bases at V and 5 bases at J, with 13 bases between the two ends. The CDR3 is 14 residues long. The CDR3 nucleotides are TGTGCCAGCAGTTTGGCCGGGTCAAGGACTGAAGCTTTCTTT. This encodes CASSLAGSRTEAFF.

The CDR3 DNA reads as TGTGCCACACAGACGGTCTATGGCTACACCTTC. This sequence encodes CATQTVYGYTF. The chain has TRBV6-8 and TRBJ1-2; D ambiguous. V was clipped by 10 bases and J by 4 bases, with 10 bases between them. The CDR3 is 11 residues long. Looked up from germline, CDR1 is MNHGY and CDR2 is SAAAGT.

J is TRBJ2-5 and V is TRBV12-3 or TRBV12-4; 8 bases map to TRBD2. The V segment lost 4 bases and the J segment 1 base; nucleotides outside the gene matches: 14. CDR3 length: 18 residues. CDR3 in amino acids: CASSSIRLGRGAQETQYF. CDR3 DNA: TGTGCCAGCAGTTCCATTCGCCTGGGGCGGGGGGCCCAAGAGACCCAGTACTTC.

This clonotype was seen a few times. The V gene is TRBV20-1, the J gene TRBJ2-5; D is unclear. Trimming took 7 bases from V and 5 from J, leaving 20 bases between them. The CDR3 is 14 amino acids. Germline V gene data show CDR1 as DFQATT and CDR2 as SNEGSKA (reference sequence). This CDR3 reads CSEYPAMAGETQYF. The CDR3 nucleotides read TGCAGTGAATATCCCGCCATGGCCGGGGAGACCCAGTACTTC.

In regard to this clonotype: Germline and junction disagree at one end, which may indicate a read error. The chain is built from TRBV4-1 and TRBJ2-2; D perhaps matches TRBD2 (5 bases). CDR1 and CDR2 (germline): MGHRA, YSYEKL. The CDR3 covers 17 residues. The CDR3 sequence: CASSQAPLALHTEELFF. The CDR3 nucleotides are TGCGCCAGCAGCCAAGCTCCGCTAGCCCTTCACACCGAGGAGCTGTTTTTT.

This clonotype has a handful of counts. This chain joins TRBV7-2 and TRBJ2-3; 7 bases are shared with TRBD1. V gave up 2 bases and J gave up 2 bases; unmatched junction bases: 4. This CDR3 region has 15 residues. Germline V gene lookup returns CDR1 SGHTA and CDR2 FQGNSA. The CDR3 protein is CASSLMGTATDTQYF. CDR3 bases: TGTGCCAGCAGCTTAATGGGGACAGCCACAGATACGCAGTATTTT.

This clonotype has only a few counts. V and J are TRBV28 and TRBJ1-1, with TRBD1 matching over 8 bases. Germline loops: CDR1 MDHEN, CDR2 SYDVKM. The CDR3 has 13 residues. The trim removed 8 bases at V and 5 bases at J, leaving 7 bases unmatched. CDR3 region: CASLDREKTEAFF. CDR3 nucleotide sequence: TGTGCCAGCTTGGACAGGGAAAAGACTGAAGCTTTCTTT.

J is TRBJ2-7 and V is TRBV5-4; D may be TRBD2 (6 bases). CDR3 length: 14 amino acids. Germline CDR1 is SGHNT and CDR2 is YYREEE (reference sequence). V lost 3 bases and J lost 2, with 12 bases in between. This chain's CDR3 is CASSSSTRAYEQYF. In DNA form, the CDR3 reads TGTGCCAGCAGCTCTTCGACTAGGGCCTACGAGCAGTACTTC. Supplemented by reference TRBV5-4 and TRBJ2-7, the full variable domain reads ETGVTQSPTHLIKTRGQQVTLRCSSQSGHNTVSWYQQALGQGPQFIFQYYREEENGRGNFPPRFSGLQFPNYSSELNVNALELDDSALYLCASSSSTRAYEQYFGPGTRLTVT.

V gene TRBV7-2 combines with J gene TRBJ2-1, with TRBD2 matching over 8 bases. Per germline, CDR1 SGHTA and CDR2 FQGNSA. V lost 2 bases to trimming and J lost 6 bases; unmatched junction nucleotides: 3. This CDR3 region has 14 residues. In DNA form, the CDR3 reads TGTGCCAGCAGCTTACGGGGGGGGCCCAATGAGCAGTTCTTC. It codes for CASSLRGGPNEQFF. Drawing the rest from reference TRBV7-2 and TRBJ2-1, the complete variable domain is GAGVSQSPSNKVTEKGKDVELRCDPISGHTALYWYRQSLGQGLEFLIYFQGNSAPDKSGLPSDRFSAERTGGSVSTLTIQRTQQEDSAVYLCASSLRGGPNEQFFGPGTRLTVL.

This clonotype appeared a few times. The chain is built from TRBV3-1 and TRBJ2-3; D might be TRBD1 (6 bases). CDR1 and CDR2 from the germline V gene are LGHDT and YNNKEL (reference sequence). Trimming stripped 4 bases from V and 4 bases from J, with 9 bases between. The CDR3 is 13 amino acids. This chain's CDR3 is CASSPRGPDTQYF. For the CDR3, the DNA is TGTGCCAGCAGCCCCAGGGGCCCAGATACGCAGTATTTT.

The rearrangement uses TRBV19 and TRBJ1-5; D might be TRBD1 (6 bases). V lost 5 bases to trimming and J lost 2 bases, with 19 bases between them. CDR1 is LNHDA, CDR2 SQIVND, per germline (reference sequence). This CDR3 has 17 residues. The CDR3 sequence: CASSESLGGLGNQPQHF. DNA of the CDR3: TGTGCCAGTAGTGAATCCCTGGGGGGCCTTGGCAATCAGCCCCAGCATTTT.

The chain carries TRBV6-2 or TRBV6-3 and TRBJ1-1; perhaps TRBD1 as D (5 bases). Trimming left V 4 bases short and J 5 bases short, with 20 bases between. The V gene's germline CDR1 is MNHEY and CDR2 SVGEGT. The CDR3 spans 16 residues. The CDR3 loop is CASSFHPGDLGTEAFF. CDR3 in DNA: TGTGCCAGCAGTTTCCACCCGGGGGACCTCGGGACTGAAGCTTTCTTT.

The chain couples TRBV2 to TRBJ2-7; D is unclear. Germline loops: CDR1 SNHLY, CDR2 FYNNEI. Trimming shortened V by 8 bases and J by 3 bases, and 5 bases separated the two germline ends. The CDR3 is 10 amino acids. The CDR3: CASGIYEQYF. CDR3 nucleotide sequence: TGTGCCAGCGGGATCTACGAGCAGTACTTC. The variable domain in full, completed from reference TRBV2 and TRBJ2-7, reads EPEVTQTPSHQVTQMGQEVILRCVPISNHLYFYWYRQILGQKVEFLVSFYNNEISEKSEIFDDQFSVERPDGSNFTLKIRSTKLEDSAMYFCASGIYEQYFGPGTRLTVT.

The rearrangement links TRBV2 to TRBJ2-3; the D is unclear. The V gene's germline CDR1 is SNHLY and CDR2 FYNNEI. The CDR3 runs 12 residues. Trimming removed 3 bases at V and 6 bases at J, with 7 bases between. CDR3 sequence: CASSERVDTQYF. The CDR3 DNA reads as TGTGCCAGCAGTGAGAGAGTCGATACGCAGTATTTT.

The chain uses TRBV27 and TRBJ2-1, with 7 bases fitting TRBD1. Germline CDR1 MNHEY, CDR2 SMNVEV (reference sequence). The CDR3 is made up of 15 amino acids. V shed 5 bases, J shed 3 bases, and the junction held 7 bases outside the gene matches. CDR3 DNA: TGTGCCAGCAGTCCCGGGACAGACAACTACAATGAGCAGTTCTTC. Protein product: CASSPGTDNYNEQFF.

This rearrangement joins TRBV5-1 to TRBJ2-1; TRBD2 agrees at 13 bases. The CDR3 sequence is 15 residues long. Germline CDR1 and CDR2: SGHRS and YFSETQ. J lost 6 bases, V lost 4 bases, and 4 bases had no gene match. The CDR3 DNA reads TGCGCCAGCAGCCTGGGGACTAGCGGGGTCAATGAGCAGTTCTTC. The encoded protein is CASSLGTSGVNEQFF.

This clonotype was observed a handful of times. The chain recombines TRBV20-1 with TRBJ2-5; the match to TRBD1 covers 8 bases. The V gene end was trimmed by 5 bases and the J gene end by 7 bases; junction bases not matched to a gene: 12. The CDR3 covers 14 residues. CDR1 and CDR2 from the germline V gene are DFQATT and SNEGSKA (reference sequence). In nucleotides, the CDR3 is TGCAGTGCTTCCGGACAGGGATCTTTTGGGACCCAGTACTTC. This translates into CSASGQGSFGTQYF.

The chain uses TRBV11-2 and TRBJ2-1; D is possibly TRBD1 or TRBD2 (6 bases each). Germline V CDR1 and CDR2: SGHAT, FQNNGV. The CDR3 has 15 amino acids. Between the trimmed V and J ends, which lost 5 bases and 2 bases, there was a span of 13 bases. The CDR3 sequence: CASSPSRGPYNEQFF. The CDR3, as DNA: TGTGCCAGCAGCCCTTCTCGGGGGCCCTACAATGAGCAGTTCTTC.

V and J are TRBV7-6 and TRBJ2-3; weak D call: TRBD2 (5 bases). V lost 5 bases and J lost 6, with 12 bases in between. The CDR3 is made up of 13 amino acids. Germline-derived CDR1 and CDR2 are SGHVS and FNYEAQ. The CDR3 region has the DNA TGTGCCAGCAGCCCTGTGACGGGGGATACGCAGTATTTT. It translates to CASSPVTGDTQYF.

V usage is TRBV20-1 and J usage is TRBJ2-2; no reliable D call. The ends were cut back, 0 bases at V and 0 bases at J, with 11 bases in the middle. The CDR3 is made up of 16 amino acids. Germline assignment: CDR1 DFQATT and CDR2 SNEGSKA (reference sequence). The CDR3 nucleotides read TGCAGTGCTAGAGATACTGTGACAACGAACACCGGGGAGCTGTTTTTT. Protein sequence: CSARDTVTTNTGELFF.